The clone carrying this T cell receptor (beta chain) was observed a single time. Its target is unknown. CDR1 MNHEY and CDR2 SMNVEV come from the germline V gene (reference sequence). CDR3 length equals 15 residues. The trim removed 5 bases at V and 6 bases at J, leaving 7 bases unmatched. The sample comes from a study of shared clonotypes between healthy human individuals. Adults of Caucasian background living in Nashville, Tennessee made up all donors. CD4+ cells underwent separation, giving CD45RA+ naive and CD45RA-negative memory subsets. Study observations and caveats: The study found about 5% of naive CD4 clonotypes shared across four donors. Sequencing depth was a factor that was expected to affect clonotype sharing among donors.

Profiling relied on immunoSEQ multiplex PCR, and the TCRdb table lists in-frame clones only, not all of them. The sample has about 1.1 million clones; about four fifths are singletons. The chain carries TRBV27 and TRBJ1-6; 7 bases agree with TRBD1. The material sequenced was memory CD4+ T cells from PBMCs. Subset described: CD45RA-negative fraction. The sequence was obtained from a man aged 18 to 35 in good health. Some clones in this sample may be carry-over from other donors' samples. This CDR3 is CASSARQGFNSPLHF. The CDR3 nucleotides are TGTGCCAGCAGTGCCCGACAGGGTTTTAATTCACCCCTCCACTTT.